This T cell receptor beta chain was profiled in a study of blood T cell repertoires in COVID-19. Study background: From T cells, B-cell-depleted T cells, or PBMCs came the material, which was cDNA or gDNA.

Profiled with immunoSEQ multiplex PCR; TCRdb holds only in-frame clones, not every one. The sample records hundreds of thousands of clones, roughly 90% being singletons. The ends lost 7 bases at V and 1 base at J; junction bases unmatched: 2. The CDR3 is 13 residues long. CDR1 is ENHRY, CDR2 SYGVKD, per germline. Individuals drawn from about two dozen US areas were about 18 to 95 years old. Participants' own reports of clinical history determined their cohort assignment. The genes are TRBV10-3 and TRBJ2-7; 9 bases fit TRBD1. Sample: PBMCs or T cells enriched from blood (not recorded which). The TCR originated in a woman between 50 and 59 years old who had been exposed to COVID-19. The CDR3 loop is CAINGQGSYEQYF. CDR3 DNA sequence: TGTGCCATCAACGGACAGGGGTCCTACGAGCAGTACTTC.